The entry that follows covers one T cell receptor beta chain sequence. These data originate in a study of monozygotic twins with inflammatory bowel disease. For every TCR library, roughly 3,600 ng of total RNA was used. Each UMI, carrying a 6-nucleotide sample barcode, came from template switching. From its re-call of the 5' RACE reads, TCRdb lists each CDR3 protein once, without DNA. The sample includes approximately 330,000 distinct CDR3 sequences. Germline CDR1 DFQATT, CDR2 SNEGSKA (reference sequence). The CDR3 runs to 15 residues. The receptor was isolated from a human donor with ulcerative colitis or Crohn's disease, or a healthy co-twin of an affected twin (not recorded which). The sequencing input was blood. V gene TRBV20-1 combines with J gene TRBJ1-5; TCRdb gives TRBD1 as the D gene, but with no DNA this cannot be confirmed. This chain's CDR3 is CSASRQGIADQPQHF.